This T cell receptor (beta chain) was recovered during a study of T cells in Graves' hyperthyroidism and ophthalmopathy. The trim removed 5 bases at V and 3 bases at J, leaving 2 bases unmatched. Germline CDR1 is LGHNT and CDR2 is FRNRAP. The CDR3 extends over 15 amino acids. This clonotype showed up many times. TCR beta CDR3 sequences were amplified from RNA transcripts. First-round RT-PCR of the TCR CDR3 relied on the HTBI primer set. In TCRdb, the multiplex PCR reads were re-called with MiXCR into one record per CDR3 protein. The data hold approximately 420,000 distinct CDR3 sequences, with roughly 15% observed a single time.

The chain employs TRBV12-5 and TRBJ1-4, with 11 bases aligning to TRBD1. Input material: blood. This TCR was sampled from a woman under 30 with Graves' hyperthyroidism. This CDR3 reads CASGTGQGANEKLFF. The CDR3 DNA reads as TGTGCTAGTGGTACGGGACAGGGGGCTAATGAAAAACTGTTTTTT.